This note documents a single T cell receptor (beta chain) sequence. The data derive from a study of blood T cell repertoires in COVID-19. Study as a whole: COVID-19 samples, acute and convalescent, were from the United States, Italy and Spain. PBMCs, B-cell-depleted T cells, or T cells were the source of the cDNA or gDNA that made up the material.

Recruitment covered 25 or so US areas and drew participants whose ages spanned roughly 18 to 95 years. Cohorts were determined from participant-reported clinical history. Using immunoSEQ multiplex PCR, the repertoire was profiled, and TCRdb retains in-frame clones only, with some absent. Of fewer than 250,000 clones in the sample, about 91% were seen once. This CDR3 is built from 16 residues. From germline, CDR1 is WNHNN and CDR2 SYGVQD (reference sequence). Losses at the gene ends were 3 bases for V and 4 bases for J; bases not matched to a gene: 12. Input material: PBMCs or T cells enriched from blood (not recorded which). The chain carries TRBV10-1 and TRBJ2-7, with TRBD1 matching 7 bases. The sequence was collected from a woman between 45 and 60 years old with acute COVID-19. The CDR3 here is CASSEIRRGKTYEQYF. The CDR3 coding sequence is TGCGCCAGCAGTGAAATCCGCAGGGGGAAGACATACGAGCAGTACTTC.